Each of the 13 T cell receptor beta chains below was sequenced from the same sample in a study of CD8 T cells in ankylosing spondylitis. Notes on the study in general: Blood from ankylosing spondylitis patients appeared to carry a characteristic roughly eight-variant TCR beta motif.

These TCRs' antigens remain unknown. TCRdb reprocessed the 5' RACE reads with MiXCR, giving one entry per CDR3 protein. In the table there are under 550,000 distinct CDR3 sequences, roughly a quarter of which are singletons. The sample comprised blood, either unsorted or a sorted T cell fraction (not recorded which). The receptors here all came from a male donor with ankylosing spondylitis.

This clonotype was observed a few times. The CDR3 here is CASSLAVDNEKLFF. CDR3 nucleotides: TGCGCCAGCAGCTTGGCCGTGGATAATGAAAAACTGTTTTTT. This chain joins TRBV5-1 and TRBJ1-4; D uncertain. CDR1 SGHRS and CDR2 YFSETQ come from the germline V gene. V dropped 0 bases and J dropped 4 bases, with 7 bases sitting between them. CDR3 length equals 14 residues.

This chain links TRBV29-1 with TRBJ2-5; possible D gene TRBD2, 6 bases. From germline, CDR1 is SQVTM and CDR2 ANQGSEA. Trimming stripped 7 bases from V and 5 bases from J, with 17 bases between. The CDR3 runs to 13 residues. The chain's CDR3 is CSGRRRVEETQYF. DNA for the CDR3: TGCAGCGGACGTAGGAGGGTGGAGGAGACCCAGTACTTC.

The chain recombines TRBV14 with TRBJ2-2; D uncertain. The V end lost 4 bases, the J end lost 6 bases, and 12 bases lay between the germline ends. Germline values: CDR1 SGHDN, CDR2 FVKESK. There are 14 residues in the CDR3. As DNA, the CDR3 is TGTGCCAGCAGCCGCAACGAGGTGCCCGGGGAGCTGTTTTTT. It translates to CASSRNEVPGELFF.

V gene TRBV5-1 combines with J gene TRBJ1-6, with 9 positions matching TRBD1. The V segment lost 4 bases and the J segment 8 bases; nucleotides outside the gene matches: 7. The CDR3 extends over 15 amino acids. Germline V gene lookup returns CDR1 SGHRS and CDR2 YFSETQ. The CDR3 bases are TGCGCCAGCAGCCCAACAGGGGGCTGGGATTCACCCCTCCACTTT. Translated: CASSPTGGWDSPLHF.

The chain links TRBV3-1 to TRBJ1-5; D not resolved. The CDR3 runs to 14 residues. Germline V gene lookup returns CDR1 LGHDT and CDR2 YNNKEL (reference sequence). Trimming removed 5 bases at V and 1 base at J, with 9 bases between. The CDR3 coding sequence is TGTGCCAGCAGCAGTAGCCAGAGCAATCAGCCCCAGCATTTT. Its translation is CASSSSQSNQPQHF.

This chain uses TRBV5-1 with TRBJ2-3; a weak D match, TRBD1 (6 bases). Germline V gives CDR1 SGHRS, CDR2 YFSETQ. V gave up 3 bases and J gave up 5 bases, with 22 bases separating them. There are 17 residues in the CDR3. The CDR3 sequence: CASSSRRQAEVLDTQYF. Here the CDR3 DNA reads TGCGCCAGCAGCTCGCGGCGACAGGCGGAAGTTTTAGATACGCAGTATTTT.

The chain links TRBV5-1 to TRBJ1-4; D may be TRBD1 (6 bases). Germline values: CDR1 SGHRS, CDR2 YFSETQ. The CDR3 totals 13 residues. V lost 6 bases, J lost 2 bases, and 8 bases lay in between. CDR3 nucleotides: TGCGCCAGCACCAGGGGTACTAATGAAAAACTGTTTTTT. Translation gives CASTRGTNEKLFF.

The J gene is TRBJ2-2, the V gene TRBV10-2; D is uncertain. CDR1 is WSHSY, CDR2 SAAADI, per germline. V was clipped by 2 bases and J by 2 bases, with 9 bases between them. The CDR3 loop spans 15 amino acids. As DNA, the CDR3 is TGCGCCAGCAGTGAGGGAATCTTTAACACCGGGGAGCTGTTTTTT. Amino acids: CASSEGIFNTGELFF.

The V gene is TRBV27, the J gene TRBJ1-5; 7 bases line up with TRBD1. Trimming took 10 bases from V and 7 from J; bases not matched to a gene: 4. Germline V gene sequence: CDR1 MNHEY, CDR2 SMNVEV (reference sequence). The CDR3 has 11 residues. CDR3 loop: CATQGDQPQHF. The CDR3 DNA is TGTGCCACGCAGGGGGACCAGCCCCAGCATTTT.

The chain is built from TRBV20-1 and TRBJ1-4; the match to TRBD1 covers 10 bases. This CDR3 contains 14 residues. The V gene end was trimmed by 3 bases and the J gene end by 9 bases; junction bases not matched to a gene: 7. CDR1 and CDR2 (germline): DFQATT, SNEGSKA (reference sequence). The CDR3 loop is CSASLGQGVKKLFF. In DNA, the CDR3 is TGCAGTGCTAGTCTCGGACAGGGGGTAAAAAAACTGTTTTTT.

This clonotype has just a few counts. The rearrangement uses TRBV20-1 and TRBJ2-7; no clear D. V lost 3 bases and J lost 0, with 9 bases in between. This CDR3 is 13 amino acids long. The germline CDR1 and CDR2 sequences are DFQATT and SNEGSKA (reference sequence). The CDR3 here is CSASYGSSYEQYF. CDR3 DNA: TGCAGTGCTAGCTACGGCAGCTCCTACGAGCAGTACTTC.

This chain links TRBV25-1 with TRBJ1-4; D is unresolved. The CDR3 consists of 13 residues. The V and J ends lost 2 bases and 7 bases respectively, with 8 bases between them. Germline V gene sequence: CDR1 MGHDK, CDR2 SYGVNS. The CDR3 region is CASSEQAIEKLFF. In nucleotides, the CDR3 is TGTGCCAGCAGTGAACAGGCGATTGAAAAACTGTTTTTT.

The chain combines TRBV6-2 or TRBV6-3 with TRBJ2-7, with 9 bases lining up with TRBD1. Germline loops: CDR1 MNHEY, CDR2 SVGEGT. The CDR3 extends over 14 amino acids. V lost 5 bases, J lost 7 bases, and 9 bases stayed unmatched. CDR3 bases: TGTGCCAGCAGTACACCGGGACAGGGAGGAGAGCAGTACGTC. Residues: CASSTPGQGGEQYV.